This T cell receptor beta chain was observed in a study of T cells in Graves' hyperthyroidism and ophthalmopathy. Broader study findings: Most expanded thyroid clonotypes above 0.001 recurred in blood.

This clonotype was seen at least ten times. The antigen remains undetermined. V shed 2 bases, J shed 3 bases, and the junction held 1 base outside the gene matches. This CDR3 has 14 amino acids. Germline assignment: CDR1 LNHNV and CDR2 YYDKDF (reference sequence). Pregnant or lactating patients were excluded, as were those with uncontrolled infection or other autoimmune disease. The PBMCs had their origin in roughly 10 ml of fresh peripheral blood. TCR beta CDR3 regions were amplified from RNA transcripts. The HTBI set primed first-round TCR CDR3 RT-PCR. Each CDR3 protein gets one entry after TCRdb re-called the multiplex PCR reads with MiXCR. In the table there are hundreds of thousands of distinct CDR3 sequences, roughly 15% of which are singletons.

The receptor comes from a woman between 18 and 29 years old with Graves' ophthalmopathy. The chain is built from TRBV15 and TRBJ2-5; 9 bases are shared with TRBD1. The specimen was blood. CDR3: CATSRTGGKETQYF. DNA of the CDR3: TGTGCCACCAGCAGAACAGGGGGCAAAGAGACCCAGTACTTC.